Here is one T cell receptor beta chain with its context. The data derive from a study of blood T cell repertoires in COVID-19. With V trimmed by 5 bases and J by 0 bases, 6 bases remained unmatched. Per germline, CDR1 MDHEN and CDR2 SYDVKM. The CDR3 is 16 residues long. Source study methods: Reference gene primer amplification gave nucleated cell count estimates. Libraries were prepared by immunoSEQ multiplex PCR; TCRdb keeps only in-frame clonotypes and omits some of them. V and J calls and clone size come straight from that table; D and trimming were deduced from the DNA. The sample contains 150,000 to 200,000 clones, roughly 87% of which appear only once.

Material: peripheral blood. The origin of this receptor is a woman in her seventies with COVID-19, enrolled during active disease. The rearrangement joins TRBV28 to TRBJ2-2, with TRBD1 matching 7 bases. Here the CDR3 DNA reads TGTGCCAGCAGTCCAACCGGGACAGCGAACACCGGGGAGCTGTTTTTT. It translates to CASSPTGTANTGELFF. Full variable domain (outside the CDR3, taken from reference TRBV28 and TRBJ2-2): DVKVTQSSRYLVKRTGEKVFLECVQDMDHENMFWYRQDPGLGLRLIYFSYDVKMKEKGDIPEGYSVSREKKERFSLILESASTNQTSMYLCASSPTGTANTGELFFGEGSRLTVL.